This TCR beta chain was profiled in a study of shared clonotypes between healthy human individuals. For this clone: Its specificity is unknown. Distinct nucleotide sequences in the sample also encode this CDR3.

Replicate PCRs for sorted subsets used approximately 220 ng DNA; this equaled 25,000 to 35,000 T cell genomes. In the original analysis: ImmunoSEQ only sent back junction sequences with no quality scores, so filtering was done differently. Produced via immunoSEQ multiplex PCR; TCRdb's table is partial and in-frame only. The V and J calls and clone size are taken from that table; D and trimming were inferred from the DNA. Counted here are 660,000 or so clones, approximately 96% occurring once; the ten biggest clones make up 0.11%. Terminally differentiated effector memory CD45RA+ cells were excluded by CCR7 positive selection of CD45RO-negative cells. Study findings and constraints: Among a few donors, approximately 5.4% of naive CD4 clonotypes were found in common. Rarefaction revealed incomplete sorted-subset sequencing despite large depth.

CDR3 length: 13 residues. V shed 3 bases and J shed 7 bases, with 10 bases lying between them. Germline CDR1 MGHRA, CDR2 YSYEKL. The chain recombines TRBV4-1 with TRBJ1-5; a weak D match, TRBD1 (5 bases). This sequence was found in a woman in her thirties in good health. Input material: naive CD8+ T cells sorted from blood. The CDR3 DNA follows: TGCGCCAGCAGCCAGGCAGGGTCACAGCCCCAGCATTTT. It encodes CASSQAGSQPQHF.